These 25 T cell receptor beta chains came from one sample sequenced in a study of T cell changes during pregnancy in multiple sclerosis. Produced via immunoSEQ multiplex PCR; TCRdb's table is partial and in-frame only. The table shows approximately 16,000 clones, with 75% to 85% occurring only once. The sample in question was CD8+ T cells from peripheral blood mononuclear cells, obtained after pregnancy. The origin of the receptors is a female donor in good health, enrolled as a control in a pregnancy study.

V usage is TRBV4-3 and J usage is TRBJ2-1; 16 bases map to TRBD2. Trimming at V came to 5 bases and at J to 10 bases, leaving 8 bases not matched to a gene. This CDR3 is 16 amino acids long. Germline V gene lookup returns CDR1 LGHNA and CDR2 YSLEER. CDR3 protein: CASSSPGLAGGGEQFF. CDR3 nucleotide sequence: TGCGCCAGCAGCTCCCCGGGACTAGCGGGGGGGGGCGAGCAGTTCTTC.

The rearrangement uses TRBV28 and TRBJ2-7, with 10 bases identical to TRBD2. The CDR3 totals 14 residues. Losses at the gene ends were 5 bases for V and 3 bases for J; bases not matched to a gene: 4. The germline V gene encodes CDR1 MDHEN and CDR2 SYDVKM. This CDR3 is CASSTLAGSYEQYF. The CDR3 DNA sequence: TGTGCCAGCAGTACACTAGCGGGAAGCTACGAGCAGTACTTC.

The genes are TRBV27 and TRBJ2-1; the D gene is possibly TRBD2 (7 bases). V gave up 0 bases and J gave up 8 bases, with 17 bases separating them. There are 16 residues in the CDR3. CDR1 is MNHEY and CDR2 is SMNVEV in the germline V gene (reference sequence). The CDR3 here is CASSLSRGGGSYEQFF. CDR3 in DNA: TGTGCCAGCAGTTTATCCCGTGGGGGCGGGAGTTATGAGCAGTTCTTC.

The V and J genes are TRBV6-5 and TRBJ1-4; D call uncertain. Germline CDR1 and CDR2: MNHEY and SVGAGI. This CDR3 has 14 residues. V gave up 4 bases and J gave up 3 bases, with 9 bases separating them. The CDR3 reads CASSSLGPNEKLFF. CDR3 bases: TGTGCCAGCAGTTCTCTTGGCCCTAATGAAAAACTGTTTTTT.

This clone was detected only once. CDR3 loop: CASRSTARDRVPYEQYF. In DNA, the CDR3 is TGTGCCAGCAGGTCTACGGCCCGGGACAGAGTACCCTACGAGCAGTACTTC. The chain uses TRBV28 and TRBJ2-7; TRBD1 matches at 7 bases. Germline loops: CDR1 MDHEN, CDR2 SYDVKM. The CDR3 totals 17 residues. V was pared by 6 bases and J by 2 bases, with 16 bases of the junction left unmatched. Combining the CDR3 with reference TRBV28 and TRBJ2-7 gives the whole variable domain DVKVTQSSRYLVKRTGEKVFLECVQDMDHENMFWYRQDPGLGLRLIYFSYDVKMKEKGDIPEGYSVSREKKERFSLILESASTNQTSMYLCASRSTARDRVPYEQYFGPGTRLTVT.

This clone has just one count. The chain employs TRBV6-1 and TRBJ2-3, with D possibly TRBD1 on 5 matching bases. Trimming took off 4 bases at V and 1 base at J, with 9 bases between the two ends. This CDR3 is 14 amino acids long. Germline V CDR1 and CDR2: MNHNS, SASEGT. The CDR3 DNA reads as TGTGCCAGCAGTGTAAGGGGCGGCACAGATACGCAGTATTTT. It specifies CASSVRGGTDTQYF.

This clone was seen a single time. The J gene is TRBJ2-5, the V gene TRBV7-2; 8 bases are shared with TRBD2. In germline, CDR1 is SGHTA, CDR2 FQGNSA. V was clipped by 0 bases and J by 5 bases; unmatched bases: 20. The CDR3 has 20 amino acids. The CDR3 sequence is CASSLAQSPGGSGRWETQYF. Here the CDR3 DNA reads TGTGCCAGCAGCTTAGCACAGTCCCCCGGGGGAAGCGGGAGATGGGAGACCCAGTACTTC.

The rearrangement uses TRBV11-2 and TRBJ2-7; D is ambiguous. The germline CDR1 and CDR2 sequences are SGHAT and FQNNGV. Deletions cut 1 base from V and 4 bases from J, with 8 bases between. The CDR3 extends over 13 amino acids. The chain's CDR3 is CASSLAAGYEQYF. The DNA for the CDR3 is TGTGCCAGCAGCTTAGCGGCAGGATACGAGCAGTACTTC.

The CDR3, as DNA: TGTGCCAGCAGCCCGTCTCAGGAGCAGTTCTTC. Its protein product is CASSPSQEQFF. The chain uses TRBV21-1 and TRBJ2-1; the table's D gene call, TRBD1, was not cross checked with the DNA. TRBV21-1 is a pseudogene locus. This CDR3 has 11 residues.

The gene calls are TRBV9 and TRBJ1-3; perhaps TRBD1 as D (6 bases). Germline V gene lookup returns CDR1 SGDLS and CDR2 YYNGEE. The V end was cut by 4 bases, the J end by 0 bases, with 14 bases between. The CDR3 runs 16 residues. The DNA for the CDR3 is TGTGCCAGCAGCTCATCCGGGACAAACTCTGGAAACACCATATATTTT. Translating gives CASSSSGTNSGNTIYF.

This clone was counted only a few times. This chain joins TRBV6-1 and TRBJ1-5; tentatively, D is TRBD1 (5 bases). Germline V gene sequence: CDR1 MNHNS, CDR2 SASEGT. The length of the CDR3 is 16 residues. Trimming removed 5 bases at V and 1 base at J, with 15 bases between. The CDR3 reads CASSKDAGGSNQPQHF. CDR3 DNA sequence: TGTGCCAGCAGTAAAGATGCCGGGGGAAGCAATCAGCCCCAGCATTTT.

J is TRBJ2-7 and V is TRBV4-1, with D perhaps matching TRBD2 (6 bases). The CDR3 loop spans 17 amino acids. Germline V gives CDR1 MGHRA, CDR2 YSYEKL. The V gene lost 3 bases and the J gene lost 2 bases, with 20 bases spanning the gap. This CDR3 is CASSHLDFRERPYEQYF. The CDR3 DNA reads as TGCGCCAGCAGCCACCTAGACTTCCGGGAGAGACCCTACGAGCAGTACTTC.

This chain uses TRBV7-8 with TRBJ2-1; 11 bases map to TRBD2. The length of the CDR3 is 15 residues. V lost 5 bases to trimming and J lost 5 bases; unmatched junction nucleotides: 5. Germline V gives CDR1 SGHVS, CDR2 FQNEAQ. This chain's CDR3 is CASSQTSGVHNEQFF. The CDR3 coding sequence is TGTGCCAGCAGCCAGACTAGCGGGGTTCACAATGAGCAGTTCTTC.

The chain is built from TRBV6-1 and TRBJ1-2; 8 nucleotides align to TRBD1. This CDR3 is 15 amino acids long. J lost 4 bases, V lost 0 bases, and 4 bases had no gene match. The germline V gene encodes CDR1 MNHNS and CDR2 SASEGT. The CDR3 region has the DNA TGTGCCAGCAGTGAAGCGGACAGGGTGGCCTATGGCTACACCTTC. It is translated as CASSEADRVAYGYTF.

This chain connects TRBV7-6 to TRBJ1-4; TRBD1 might be the D (5 bases). CDR1 is SGHVS, CDR2 FNYEAQ, per germline. V dropped 2 bases and J dropped 5 bases, with 9 bases sitting between them. There are 14 residues in the CDR3. In DNA form, the CDR3 reads TGTGCCAGCAGCTTAAGGGCAGGGAATGAAAAACTGTTTTTT. As protein: CASSLRAGNEKLFF.

The rearrangement links TRBV28 to TRBJ2-6; D call uncertain. CDR3 size: 17 residues. Germline CDR1 is MDHEN and CDR2 is SYDVKM. V was pared by 0 bases and J by 0 bases, with 9 bases between. The CDR3 nucleotides are TGTGCCAGCAGTTTATGGACTGCTAGCTCTGGGGCCAACGTCCTGACTTTC. Encoded protein: CASSLWTASSGANVLTF. Full variable domain (rest looked up from reference TRBV28 and TRBJ2-6): DVKVTQSSRYLVKRTGEKVFLECVQDMDHENMFWYRQDPGLGLRLIYFSYDVKMKEKGDIPEGYSVSREKKERFSLILESASTNQTSMYLCASSLWTASSGANVLTFGAGSRLTVL.

The V gene is TRBV27, the J gene TRBJ1-1; 7 bases are shared with TRBD1. Trimming at V came to 5 bases and at J to 5 bases, leaving 11 bases not matched to a gene. The CDR3 loop spans 15 amino acids. CDR1 and CDR2 (germline): MNHEY, SMNVEV (reference sequence). CDR3 region: CASSLLPTGRTEAFF. Written as DNA, the CDR3 is TGTGCCAGCAGTCTCCTCCCGACAGGGAGAACTGAAGCTTTCTTT.

The chain uses TRBV5-1 and TRBJ2-7; TRBD1 agrees at 11 bases. The CDR3 consists of 15 residues. V shed 4 bases and J 4 bases; nucleotides not matched to a gene: 7. The germline gives CDR1 SGHRS, CDR2 YFSETQ. DNA for the CDR3: TGCGCCAGCAGCATTATAGGGACAGGGGGATACGAGCAGTACTTC. It encodes CASSIIGTGGYEQYF. The full variable domain, in which reference TRBV5-1 and TRBJ2-7 provide the parts outside the CDR3, is KAGVTQTPRYLIKTRGQQVTLSCSPISGHRSVSWYQQTPGQGLQFLFEYFSETQRNKGNFPGRFSGRQFSNSRSEMNVSTLELGDSALYLCASSIIGTGGYEQYFGPGTRLTVT.

This clone showed up just once. The rearrangement uses TRBV4-1 and TRBJ2-5; 7 bases align to TRBD2. The CDR3 is made up of 15 amino acids. The ends lost 8 bases at V and 1 base at J; junction bases unmatched: 10. Germline assignment: CDR1 MGHRA and CDR2 YSYEKL. The CDR3 DNA sequence: TGCGCCAGCTCCCGGGTAGCGGGTTCCCAAGAGACCCAGTACTTC. It is translated as CASSRVAGSQETQYF.

The chain combines TRBV15 with TRBJ1-6, with 8 bases identical to TRBD1. The CDR3 runs 15 residues. J lost 6 bases, V lost 1 base, and 2 bases had no gene match. Germline V gives CDR1 LNHNV, CDR2 YYDKDF (reference sequence). This CDR3 reads CATSRAGQANSPLHF. CDR3 bases: TGTGCCACCAGCAGAGCGGGACAGGCTAATTCACCCCTCCACTTT.

This clone occurred once. The chain links TRBV28 to TRBJ2-3, with D possibly matching TRBD1 (5 bases). In germline, CDR1 is MDHEN, CDR2 SYDVKM. This CDR3 contains 17 residues. Trimming took off 3 bases at V and 2 bases at J, with 18 bases between the two ends. The CDR3 protein is CASSFGASRAVTDTQYF. In nucleotides, the CDR3 is TGTGCCAGCAGTTTTGGGGCGAGCAGGGCCGTCACAGATACGCAGTATTTT.

The chain has TRBV12-1 and TRBJ2-3; the D call of TRBD2 is as the table states it, not checked on the DNA. TRBV12-1 is annotated as a pseudogene. The CDR3 consists of 16 residues. CDR3 protein: CASTPLARGGPHTQYF. DNA of the CDR3: TGTGCCAGCACTCCCCTAGCGCGGGGGGGCCCTCATACGCAGTATTTT.

This clone has a handful of counts. V usage is TRBV6-5 and J usage is TRBJ2-7, with no clear D. Trimming took 2 bases from V and 0 from J, leaving 11 bases between them. Germline V gene data show CDR1 as MNHEY and CDR2 as SVGAGI. The CDR3 sequence is 15 residues long. This chain's CDR3 is CASSYGAPSSYEQYF. The CDR3, as DNA: TGTGCCAGCAGTTACGGAGCCCCGAGCTCCTACGAGCAGTACTTC.

This chain uses TRBV9 with TRBJ2-2, with D perhaps matching TRBD2 (5 bases). Germline CDR1 reads SGDLS; CDR2 reads YYNGEE. Trimming removed 0 bases at V and 7 bases at J, with 16 bases between. This CDR3 spans 16 amino acids. In nucleotides, the CDR3 is TGTGCCAGCAGCGTAGGAATGAACGGGGTTGGCGGGGAGCTGTTTTTT. This translates into CASSVGMNGVGGELFF.

This clone was detected only a few times. The chain carries TRBV10-3 and TRBJ1-1; 9 positions agree with TRBD1. After removal of 2 bases from V and 0 bases from J, the junction contained 4 bases not matched to a gene. Looked up from germline, CDR1 is ENHRY and CDR2 is SYGVKD. There are 16 residues in the CDR3. In nucleotides, the CDR3 is TGTGCCATCAGTGAGGGGGGACAGGGCTTGAACACTGAAGCTTTCTTT. It translates to CAISEGGQGLNTEAFF.